A selection of T cell receptor beta chains follows, all from one sample in a study of shared clonotypes between healthy human individuals. Data came from immunoSEQ multiplex PCR; TCRdb stores just in-frame clones and leaves some out. The sample shows millions of clones, approximately 95% of them seen only once. Specimen: naive CD4+ T cells from PBMCs. These TCRs come from a man between 18 and 35 years old in good health. Some clones in this sample may be carry-over from other donors' samples. Each CDR3 is given with its conserved first and last residue. A D gene is named only where the DNA matches it firmly. A clone size is listed for some rows: how often the clone was seen (once, few, many), or a class if it is expanded.

J,D,V,size,CDR3,DNA
TRBJ2-7,TRBD1,TRBV5-1,-,CASSPGTDPYEQYF,TGCGCCAGCAGCCCCGGGACAGATCCCTACGAGCAGTACTTC
TRBJ1-2,-,TRBV7-2,-,CASSFQGGSYTF,TGTGCCAGCAGCTTTCAGGGTGGTAGCTACACCTTC
TRBJ1-5,-,TRBV18,-,CASSTTISNQPQHF,TGTGCCAGCTCGACGACAATTAGCAATCAGCCCCAGCATTTT
TRBJ1-5,-,TRBV4-2,-,CASSQAGINQPQHF,TGTGCCAGCAGCCAAGCAGGGATCAATCAGCCCCAGCATTTT
TRBJ2-6,TRBD1,TRBV5-1,-,CASRSGQGLKGANVLTF,TGCGCCAGCAGATCGGGACAGGGGTTAAAGGGGGCCAACGTCCTGACTTTC
TRBJ2-3,TRBD2,TRBV5-8,-,CASSLVLAGVLTQYF,TGTGCCAGCAGCTTGGTGCTAGCGGGAGTCCTTACGCAGTATTTT
TRBJ1-2,TRBD1,TRBV9,-,CASSARTGRLYGYTF,TGTGCCAGCAGCGCAAGGACAGGGCGTCTCTATGGCTACACCTTC
TRBJ2-7,TRBD2,TRBV7-2,-,CASSSGLALYEQYF,TGTGCCAGCAGCTCGGGACTAGCTCTTTACGAGCAGTACTTC
TRBJ1-2,-,TRBV5-1,-,CASSLAAGTSYSYTF,TGCGCCAGCAGCTTGGCGGCGGGAACGTCCTATAGCTACACCTTC
TRBJ2-7,-,TRBV5-1,-,CASSEGSSYEQYF,TGCGCCAGCAGCGAGGGATCTTCCTACGAGCAGTACTTC
TRBJ2-1,TRBD2,TRBV4-3,-,CASSQVTSGTNEQFF,TGCGCCAGCAGCCAAGTTACTAGCGGGACCAATGAGCAGTTCTTC
TRBJ2-5,TRBD1,TRBV7-9,-,CASSFGTVQETQYF,TGTGCCAGCAGCTTCGGGACAGTCCAAGAGACCCAGTACTTC
TRBJ1-5,TRBD1,TRBV28,-,CASSWDRVEPQHF,TGTGCCAGCAGTTGGGACAGGGTAGAGCCCCAGCATTTT
TRBJ2-4,TRBD1,TRBV13,once,CASSPQGALAKNIQYF,TGTGCCAGCAGCCCCCAGGGGGCCCTAGCCAAAAACATTCAGTACTTC
TRBJ2-5,-,TRBV14,-,CASSQVDWRTLYF,TGTGCCAGCAGCCAAGTAGATTGGCGGACGCTGTACTTC
TRBJ1-1,-,TRBV9,-,CASSVEPHTEAFF,TGTGCCAGCAGCGTAGAACCCCACACTGAAGCTTTCTTT
TRBJ2-5,TRBD2,TRBV7-9,-,CASSLEVIAGDLGTQYF,TGTGCCAGCAGCTTAGAAGTGATAGCGGGAGATCTCGGGACCCAGTACTTC
TRBJ1-2,-,TRBV28,once,CASTQGRRTSLGYTF,TGTGCCAGCACCCAAGGCAGGCGGACCTCCCTAGGCTACACCTTC
TRBJ2-7,TRBD2,TRBV28,-,CASSPSGGLTYEQYF,TGTGCCAGCAGCCCCTCCGGGGGGTTAACCTACGAGCAGTACTTC
TRBJ2-7,TRBD2,TRBV10-3,-,CAISGAGNEQYF,TGTGCCATCAGTGGAGCGGGAAACGAGCAGTACTTC
TRBJ1-6,-,TRBV30,-,CAWSAQGPLHF,TGTGCCTGGAGTGCCCAAGGTCCCCTCCACTTT
TRBJ2-5,TRBD1,TRBV28,-,CASSLAGQVQETQYF,TGTGCCAGCAGCTTGGCCGGACAGGTTCAAGAGACCCAGTACTTC